Shown below are 21 T cell receptor beta chains from a single sample sequenced in a study of early stage breast cancer tumors. TCRdb's table, derived via immunoSEQ multiplex PCR, lists solely in-frame clones and lacks some. This sample yields fewer than 75,000 clones, of which roughly 80% are seen a single time; approximately 3.6% belongs to the top ten. Sequencing was carried out using blood. These receptors all come from a person aged 25 to 40 with breast cancer.

In DNA form, the CDR3 reads TGCGCCAGCAGCTTGGGACTAGCGGGAGAGGGGGCAACAGATACGCAGTATTTT. It yields the protein CASSLGLAGEGATDTQYF. V usage is TRBV5-1 and J usage is TRBJ2-3, with 12 positions matching TRBD2. CDR1 is SGHRS and CDR2 is YFSETQ in the germline V gene. The ends lost 0 bases at V and 3 bases at J; junction bases unmatched: 8. The CDR3 is 18 residues long.

The rearrangement uses TRBV21-1 and TRBJ2-1. TRBV21-1 is reported as a pseudogene. The CDR3 length is 16 residues. The CDR3 protein is CASSGYSNRSYNEQFF. The CDR3 region has the DNA TGTGCCAGCAGCGGCTATAGTAACCGCTCCTACAATGAGCAGTTCTTC.

This chain links TRBV6-5 with TRBJ1-2; D is undetermined. Germline assignment: CDR1 MNHEY and CDR2 SVGAGI. The V and J ends lost 8 bases and 5 bases respectively, with 12 bases between them. The CDR3 runs to 12 residues. The CDR3 spells CASSTPSYGYTF. The DNA of the CDR3 is TGTGCCAGCTCTACCCCTTCATATGGCTACACCTTC.

V and J are TRBV19 and TRBJ1-4, with a possible D match to TRBD1 (6 bases). The germline V and J ends were trimmed by 3 bases and 8 bases, with 22 bases remaining between them. Per germline, CDR1 LNHDA and CDR2 SQIVND (reference sequence). The CDR3 is made up of 17 amino acids. In DNA form, the CDR3 reads TGTGCCAGTAGTATTAATTCTGGGACAACCCGGCGGGAAAAACTGTTTTTT. Translated: CASSINSGTTRREKLFF.

This clone was detected a few times. V gene TRBV30 combines with J gene TRBJ1-2; no clear D. This CDR3 is 13 amino acids long. The V gene lost 4 bases and the J gene lost 2 bases, with 11 bases spanning the gap. In germline, CDR1 is GTSNPN, CDR2 SVGIG (reference sequence). As DNA, the CDR3 is TGTGCCTGGACCCGCTTGGGGAACTATGGCTACACCTTC. It specifies CAWTRLGNYGYTF.

This chain links TRBV7-8 with TRBJ2-1, with D possibly matching TRBD2 (6 bases). CDR3 length: 14 amino acids. Germline loops: CDR1 SGHVS, CDR2 FQNEAQ. The V gene lost 10 bases and the J gene lost 4 bases, with 17 bases spanning the gap. The CDR3 sequence is CATCLALLYNEQFF. Here the CDR3 DNA reads TGTGCCACCTGTCTAGCGCTACTTTACAATGAGCAGTTCTTC. The entire variable domain, with the rest obtained from reference TRBV7-8 and TRBJ2-1, is as follows: GAGVSQSPRYKVAKRGQDVALRCDPISGHVSLFWYQQALGQGPEFLTYFQNEAQLDKSGLPSDRFFAERPEGSVSTLKIQRTQQEDSAVYLCATCLALLYNEQFFGPGTRLTVL.

The chain employs TRBV29-1 and TRBJ1-1, with D perhaps TRBD1 (5 bases). CDR1 and CDR2 from the germline V gene are SQVTM and ANQGSEA. The germline V and J ends were trimmed by 4 bases and 1 base, with 13 bases remaining between them. The CDR3 contains 14 residues. CDR3 loop: CSVGGARGNTEAFF. DNA for the CDR3: TGCAGCGTTGGGGGCGCCCGCGGGAACACTGAAGCTTTCTTT.

The V gene is TRBV5-1, the J gene TRBJ2-3, with TRBD2 identical over 7 bases. Germline V lookup: CDR1 SGHRS, CDR2 YFSETQ. CDR3 length equals 15 residues. V gave up 6 bases and J gave up 2 bases; unmatched junction bases: 9. CDR3 sequence reads: CASNRGDSYTDTQYF. Written as DNA, the CDR3 is TGCGCCAGCAATCGGGGGGATTCCTACACAGATACGCAGTATTTT. Looking up the rest from reference TRBV5-1 and TRBJ2-3 gives the full variable domain: KAGVTQTPRYLIKTRGQQVTLSCSPISGHRSVSWYQQTPGQGLQFLFEYFSETQRNKGNFPGRFSGRQFSNSRSEMNVSTLELGDSALYLCASNRGDSYTDTQYFGPGTRLTVL.

This chain links TRBV5-1 with TRBJ2-1, with 9 bases aligning to TRBD2. This CDR3 has 15 residues. J lost 7 bases, V lost 6 bases, and 11 bases had no gene match. Germline V gene lookup returns CDR1 SGHRS and CDR2 YFSETQ. The CDR3 DNA reads as TGCGCCAGCACCAAATCGCTAGCGGGGACGAATGAGCAGTTCTTC. Translated, it gives CASTKSLAGTNEQFF. Supplemented by reference TRBV5-1 and TRBJ2-1, the full variable domain reads KAGVTQTPRYLIKTRGQQVTLSCSPISGHRSVSWYQQTPGQGLQFLFEYFSETQRNKGNFPGRFSGRQFSNSRSEMNVSTLELGDSALYLCASTKSLAGTNEQFFGPGTRLTVL.

In DNA, the CDR3 is TGTGCCAGCAGCCCCGCCTCAGGGGTTGGGGCCAACGTCCTGACTTTC. This gives the protein CASSPASGVGANVLTF. The chain combines TRBV7-2 with TRBJ2-6; D is possibly TRBD1 (6 bases). The CDR3 is 16 residues long. Per germline, CDR1 SGHTA and CDR2 FQGNSA. V lost 5 bases to trimming and J lost 3 bases, with 14 bases between them.

The chain's CDR3 is CASSQGQVKTDTQYF. The CDR3 DNA reads as TGCGCCAGCAGCCAGGGACAGGTGAAGACAGATACGCAGTATTTT. The chain employs TRBV4-1 and TRBJ2-3; 8 bases are shared with TRBD1. CDR3 length: 15 amino acids. Germline CDR1 reads MGHRA; CDR2 reads YSYEKL. Trimming removed 3 bases from V and 3 bases from J; junction bases left unmatched: 5.

The chain joins TRBV9 to TRBJ2-5; 7 bases line up with TRBD2. Unmatched junction bases numbered 2, after V lost 4 bases and J lost 5 bases. Germline lookup yields CDR1 SGDLS and CDR2 YYNGEE. The CDR3 is 12 amino acids. CDR3 sequence (DNA): TGTGCCAGCAGCCGGGGGGAGGAGACCCAGTACTTC. Encoded protein: CASSRGEETQYF.

The V gene is TRBV29-1, the J gene TRBJ2-3, with D possibly being TRBD2 (5 bases). Trimming removed 6 bases from V and 5 bases from J, with 18 bases in between. This CDR3 is 14 amino acids long. Germline V gene lookup returns CDR1 SQVTM and CDR2 ANQGSEA. CDR3 DNA: TGCAGCGTCCCCTCGCTAGCAAGGATAGATACGCAGTATTTT. Amino acid sequence: CSVPSLARIDTQYF.

The V gene is TRBV7-9, the J gene TRBJ2-2; TRBD1 aligns across 7 bases. Germline V gene data show CDR1 as SEHNR and CDR2 as FQNEAQ (reference sequence). There are 16 residues in the CDR3. Germline trimming cut 7 bases from V and 6 bases from J; bases unmatched to any gene: 14. The CDR3 spells CASTPMTTGSSGELFF. The CDR3 nucleotides are TGTGCCAGCACCCCTATGACGACAGGGTCGTCCGGGGAGCTGTTTTTT. The variable domain in full, completed from reference TRBV7-9 and TRBJ2-2, reads DTGVSQNPRHKITKRGQNVTFRCDPISEHNRLYWYRQTLGQGPEFLTYFQNEAQLEKSRLLSDRFSAERPKGSFSTLEIQRTEQGDSAMYLCASTPMTTGSSGELFFGEGSRLTVL.

The rearrangement links TRBV7-2 to TRBJ1-1, with TRBD1 identical over 10 bases. Germline CDR1 is SGHTA and CDR2 is FQGNSA. V was pared by 0 bases and J by 3 bases, with 10 bases of the junction left unmatched. CDR3 length: 18 residues. The CDR3 is CASSLAWGWGTGDTEAFF. The DNA of the CDR3 is TGTGCCAGCAGCTTAGCATGGGGTTGGGGGACAGGGGACACTGAAGCTTTCTTT.

The rearrangement uses TRBV10-3 and TRBJ2-1; possible D gene TRBD2, 6 bases. The CDR3 has 14 residues. The ends were cut back, 3 bases at V and 4 bases at J, with 10 bases in the middle. Germline CDR1 is ENHRY and CDR2 is SYGVKD. The CDR3 DNA sequence: TGTGCCATCAGTGATGCGGGAAATTACAATGAGCAGTTCTTC. This codes for CAISDAGNYNEQFF.

As regards this clone: The same CDR3 also results from other DNA sequences found in this sample. J is TRBJ2-7 and V is TRBV4-2; D gene unclear. Looked up from germline, CDR1 is LGHNA and CDR2 is YNFKEQ. The CDR3 sequence is 14 residues long. V dropped 0 bases and J dropped 2 bases, with 8 bases sitting between them. Here the CDR3 reads CASSQDLGTYEQYF. CDR3 in DNA: TGTGCCAGCAGCCAAGATCTAGGTACCTACGAGCAGTACTTC.

The CDR3 nucleotides read TGTGCCAGCAGCCCATACAACGGACAGAGCCCTAACTACAATGAGCAGTTCTTC. The encoded protein is CASSPYNGQSPNYNEQFF. V usage is TRBV7-9 and J usage is TRBJ2-1; tentative D call: TRBD1 (6 bases). The ends were cut back, 5 bases at V and 3 bases at J, with 23 bases in the middle. Per the germline V gene, CDR1 is SEHNR and CDR2 is FQNEAQ (reference sequence). CDR3 size: 18 residues.

The chain has TRBV29-1 and TRBJ2-7, with 7 bases identical to TRBD1. The CDR3 has 14 amino acids. V trimming: 7 bases; J trimming: 4 bases; junction bases outside the gene matches: 13. Germline CDR1 SQVTM, CDR2 ANQGSEA. Here the CDR3 DNA reads TGCAGCGGGACCCAGGGGGTAGGTAATTACGAGCAGTACTTC. Amino acid sequence: CSGTQGVGNYEQYF.

The chain links TRBV7-2 to TRBJ2-3; D is ambiguous. Germline values: CDR1 SGHTA, CDR2 FQGNSA. This CDR3 is 13 amino acids long. The V gene lost 2 bases and the J gene lost 4 bases, with 7 bases spanning the gap. The CDR3 loop is CASSLMKADTQYF. In nucleotides, the CDR3 is TGTGCCAGCAGCTTAATGAAGGCAGATACGCAGTATTTT.

The chain couples TRBV7-9 to TRBJ1-4; no firm D call. V was shortened by 4 bases and J by 7 bases, with 13 bases between the two germline ends. This CDR3 is built from 14 residues. From germline, CDR1 is SEHNR and CDR2 FQNEAQ (reference sequence). CDR3 nucleotides: TGTGCCAGCAGCTGGACGGGAAGAAGTGAAAAACTGTTTTTT. Translating it yields CASSWTGRSEKLFF.